Below, 2 T cell receptor beta chains from the same sample are listed, as sequenced in a study of radiation and T cells in renal cell carcinoma. The time point was: blood 2 weeks post-SBRT. Treatment denoted: 15 Gy SBRT to primary tumor, nephrectomy 4 weeks later. The method was immunoSEQ multiplex PCR; TCRdb's version includes in-frame clones alone and lacks a portion of them. The sample records more than 100,000 clones, approximately 90% being singletons. The material sequenced was blood, taken from a patient whose treatment included radiotherapy and nephrectomy. The receptors originated from a woman between 70 and 85 years old with renal cell carcinoma.

This chain connects TRBV6-1 to TRBJ2-7, with D hard to call. CDR1 and CDR2 (germline): MNHNS, SASEGT. Trimming pared 4 bases from V and 0 bases from J, leaving 16 bases between. This CDR3 contains 16 residues. CDR3 DNA sequence: TGTGCCAGCAGTGCTGAGAAGAGCCACAGCTCCTACGAGCAGTACTTC. Encoded protein: CASSAEKSHSSYEQYF.

V is TRBV10-3 and J is TRBJ2-3; 11 bases match TRBD2. Germline V gene data show CDR1 as ENHRY and CDR2 as SYGVKD. The CDR3 is 16 residues long. Trimming cost V 0 bases and J 5 bases; bases outside gene matches: 4. The CDR3 nucleotides read TGTGCCATCAGTGAGTCGCTACTAGCGGGGGTAGATACGCAGTATTTT. It translates to CAISESLLAGVDTQYF.